These T cell receptor beta chains were read from a single sample in a study of PD-L1 blockade in urothelial cancer. Clones were read by immunoSEQ multiplex PCR, and TCRdb kept only the in-frame ones, dropping some. In the table there are under 120,000 clones, around 85% of which are singletons. The sample in question was PBMCs, obtained around atezolizumab (anti-PD-L1) treatment. The source is a man in his forties or fifties with urothelial cancer. The CDR3 runs from the conserved cysteine through the conserved F or W. A D gene is named only where the DNA matches it firmly. Size tells how often a clone was seen (once, few, many) or the class of an expanded clone, and some rows leave it out.

V gene	D gene	clone size	J gene	CDR3 DNA	CDR3 protein
TRBV5-6	.	.	TRBJ2-5	TGTGCCAGCAGCTTGCCGGGGGGCGCCGAAGAGACCCAGTACTTC	CASSLPGGAEETQYF
TRBV6-5	TRBD1	.	TRBJ1-2	TGTGCCAGCAATACCCCAGGGGGCAATGGCTACACCTTC	CASNTPGGNGYTF
TRBV9	.	.	TRBJ1-6	TGTGCCAGCAGCGTAGGTGGAGGGGCCAATTCACCCCTCCACTTT	CASSVGGGANSPLHF
TRBV10-3	TRBD1	.	TRBJ2-1	TGTGCCATCAGTCCCCCCTTCGGGACAGGTAGAAATGAGCAGTTCTTC	CAISPPFGTGRNEQFF
TRBV4-2	TRBD2	.	TRBJ2-7	TGTGCCAGCAGCCAGGTAGGGGGACTAGCGGGAGGAAGGGCCTACGAGCAGTACTTC	CASSQVGGLAGGRAYEQYF
TRBV7-2	.	.	TRBJ2-1	TGTGCCAGCAGCTTAGCTTCGGGACTCGTCTACAATGAGCAGTTCTTC	CASSLASGLVYNEQFF
TRBV28	.	.	TRBJ1-1	TGTGCCAGCAGTTTATTCAGGGCCCTCAACACTGAAGCTTTCTTT	CASSLFRALNTEAFF
TRBV7-9	TRBD2	.	TRBJ2-2	TGTGCCAGCAGCCCCACCCTAGCGGGAGGGCTCACCGGGGAGCTGTTTTTT	CASSPTLAGGLTGELFF
TRBV19	TRBD1	medium-sized	TRBJ2-1	TGTGCCAGTAGTGTGACAGGGGCAACCGACAATGAGCAGTTCTTC	CASSVTGATDNEQFF
TRBV5-6	.	.	TRBJ1-2	TGTGCCAGCAGCCCGAAGCCGGGACACCGGCACTATGGCTACACCTTC	CASSPKPGHRHYGYTF
TRBV19	.	.	TRBJ1-1	TGTGCCAGTAGTAACAGGGTCATGAACACTGAAGCTTTCTTT	CASSNRVMNTEAFF
TRBV19	.	.	TRBJ2-3	TGTGCCAGTAGTTCACTAGGGACAGATACGCAGTATTTT	CASSSLGTDTQYF
TRBV19	.	.	TRBJ2-5	TGTGCCAGTTCGAGAGGGGCGGCGGGACAAGAGACCCAGTACTTC	CASSRGAAGQETQYF
TRBV5-1	TRBD2	.	TRBJ2-2	TGCGCCAGCAGCACGACTAGCGGGAGAGCGGGGACCGGGGAGCTGTTTTTT	CASSTTSGRAGTGELFF
TRBV10-2	TRBD2	.	TRBJ2-3	TGCGCCAGCAGAGAGCGGGACACAGATACGCAGTATTTT	CASRERDTDTQYF
TRBV4-1	TRBD1	few	TRBJ2-2	TGCGCCAGCAGCGCGGACAGGGGGGTCGGGGAGCTGTTTTTT	CASSADRGVGELFF
TRBV6-1	TRBD2	.	TRBJ2-7	TGTGCCAGCAGTGAAGGGCGGGAGGGTACCTACGAGCAGTACTTC	CASSEGREGTYEQYF
TRBV19	.	.	TRBJ2-1	TGTGCCAGCGGCGTATCCGGGGTTTACAATGAGCAGTTCTTC	CASGVSGVYNEQFF
TRBV29-1	.	.	TRBJ2-5	TGCAGCGTTGAGCTTGGGGGGTCTGAGACCCAGTACTTC	CSVELGGSETQYF
TRBV5-4	.	.	TRBJ2-3	TGTGCCAGCAGCGCTCCGGGAGCGGACTCGAGGGTAAATACGCAGTATTTT	CASSAPGADSRVNTQYF
TRBV21-1	.	.	TRBJ1-1	TGTGCCAGCAGCACGACAGACGAAGCTTTCTTT	CASSTTDEAFF
TRBV12-2	.	.	TRBJ1-1	TGTGCAAGTCGCTTCCCGACAGGGAGGAACACTGAAGCTTTCTTT	CASRFPTGRNTEAFF
TRBV2	.	.	TRBJ1-5	TGTGCCAGCAGTGACCGTACGGGCAATCAGCCCCAGCATTTT	CASSDRTGNQPQHF
TRBV7-7	TRBD2	.	TRBJ2-1	TGTGCTAGCAGCTTAGGGCCCCTAGCGGGCCGGTTCTTC	CASSLGPLAGRFF
TRBV2	TRBD2	.	TRBJ2-2	TGTGCCAGCAGGCAGGAATCCCTCCTCCTAGCGGGAGGACGGGACACCGGGGAGCTGTTTTTT	CASRQESLLLAGGRDTGELFF
TRBV2	TRBD1	few	TRBJ1-3	TGTGCCAGCGTCAGGGGGCCAGGAAACACCATATATTTT	CASVRGPGNTIYF
TRBV21-1	.	.	TRBJ1-2	TGTGCCAGCAGACACAGGGGGCAGGGGAATGGCTACACCTTC	CASRHRGQGNGYTF